The present T cell receptor (beta chain) was sequenced within a study of cytomegalovirus exposure and HLA in healthy donors. Findings and limits, study-wide: The only immune exposure information that was available was CMV serostatus.

On this clone: The antigen is undetermined.

Unrecorded immune exposures were likely, despite nominal health at sampling. After removal of 5 bases from V and 8 bases from J, the junction contained 6 bases not matched to a gene. Germline V gene sequence: CDR1 MNHEY, CDR2 SMNVEV (reference sequence). The CDR3 spans 14 residues. 13 Jbeta primers and 60 Vbeta primers were used for the PCR. This table comes from immunoSEQ multiplex PCR, and its TCRdb copy is limited to in-frame clones, with some not included. This table holds 130,000 to 150,000 clones, roughly 80% found once. The sample taken for sequencing was PBMCs. This TCR derives from a woman aged 25 to 39 in good health and CMV-seronegative. The chain combines TRBV27 with TRBJ1-6; 7 positions agree with TRBD1. The CDR3 loop is CASSGTVGYSPLHF. CDR3 coding DNA: TGTGCCAGCAGTGGGACAGTAGGTTATTCACCCCTCCACTTT.